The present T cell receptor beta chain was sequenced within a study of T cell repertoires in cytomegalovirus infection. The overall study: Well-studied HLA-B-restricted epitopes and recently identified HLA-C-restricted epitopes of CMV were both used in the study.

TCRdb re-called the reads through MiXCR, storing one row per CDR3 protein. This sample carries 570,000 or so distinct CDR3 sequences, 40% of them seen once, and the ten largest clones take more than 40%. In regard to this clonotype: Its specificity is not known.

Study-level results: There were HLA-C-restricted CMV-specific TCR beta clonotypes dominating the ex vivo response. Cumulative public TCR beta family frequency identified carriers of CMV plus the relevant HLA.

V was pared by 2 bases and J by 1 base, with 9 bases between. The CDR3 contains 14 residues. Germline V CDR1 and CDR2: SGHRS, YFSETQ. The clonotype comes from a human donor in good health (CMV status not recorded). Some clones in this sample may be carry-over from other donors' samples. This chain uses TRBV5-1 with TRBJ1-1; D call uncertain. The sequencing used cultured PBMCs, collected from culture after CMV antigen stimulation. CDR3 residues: CASSFLDWNTEAFF. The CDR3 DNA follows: TGCGCCAGCAGCTTTCTCGATTGGAACACTGAAGCTTTCTTT.